The sequence of this T cell receptor beta chain was determined in a study of blood T cell repertoires in COVID-19. Turning to the study itself: COVID-19 samples, acute and convalescent, were from the United States, Italy and Spain. PBMCs, B-cell-depleted T cells, or T cells were the source of the cDNA or gDNA that made up the material.

Only in-frame clones appear in the TCRdb table, and some are missing; sequencing was by immunoSEQ multiplex PCR. The table includes roughly 250,000 clones, about 88% detected once. Allocation to cohorts depended on clinical history reported by the participants. Cohort 3 recovered donors had two negative PCRs, clearance, or symptom resolution. Germline V gene lookup returns CDR1 KGHSH and CDR2 LQKENI. The CDR3 consists of 16 residues. Trimming removed 6 bases from V and 0 bases from J, with 15 bases in between. The origin of this receptor is a woman aged 45-65 years who had recovered from COVID-19. Source material: PBMCs or T cells enriched from blood (not recorded which). The rearrangement links TRBV18 to TRBJ1-3; unclear D gene. CDR3 region: CASSLGPASSGNTIYF. As DNA, the CDR3 is TGTGCCAGCTCCCTAGGCCCGGCAAGCTCTGGAAACACCATATATTTT. Together with reference TRBV18 and TRBJ1-3, the CDR3 gives the full variable domain: NAGVMQNPRHLVRRRGQEARLRCSPMKGHSHVYWYRQLPEEGLKFMVYLQKENIIDESGMPKERFSAEFPKEGPSILRIQQVVRGDSAAYFCASSLGPASSGNTIYFGEGSWLTVV.